This T cell receptor beta chain was recovered during a study of molecular identifiers for immune sequencing clone quantification. The CDR3 has 13 amino acids. V was cut by 1 base and J by 6 bases, with 6 bases left in between. Germline-derived CDR1 and CDR2 are SNHLY and FYNNEI. Previously published methods and listed TCR primers were used for the bulk TCR libraries. MiXCR was run by TCRdb on the PCR reads, yielding one entry per CDR3 protein. The sample shows fewer than 30,000 distinct CDR3 sequences, over 15% of them seen only once. General study points: Underestimation of highly expanded clone sizes could arise where identical TCR molecules share a barcode.

In its sample, this clonotype was seen many times. The antigen remains undetermined. The receptor comes from a human donor in good health. Some libraries in this study had Jurkat cell RNA spiked in. The chain carries TRBV2 and TRBJ2-2; possible D gene TRBD2, 5 bases. The specimen was naive CD8+ T cells from blood, with Jurkat cell RNA spiked in. Subset defined: FACS-sorted CD8+CD4-CCR7+CD45RA+ naive T cells. CDR3 region: CASSEGEPGELFF. In DNA, the CDR3 is TGTGCCAGCAGTGAAGGGGAGCCCGGGGAGCTGTTTTTT.